The rows below give T cell receptor beta chains drawn from one sample of a study of blood T cell repertoires in COVID-19. Data came from immunoSEQ multiplex PCR; TCRdb stores just in-frame clones and leaves some out. The profile covers some 530,000 clones, with around 85% appearing a single time and about 3.2% taken by the ten largest. The specimen was peripheral blood. The receptors shown here come from a human donor in a cohort sampled during active COVID-19. CDR3s include the opening cysteine and the closing phenylalanine or tryptophan. The order of the fields is J gene, clone size, D gene, V gene, CDR3 DNA, CDR3 protein. D genes are given only for firm matches. Clone size is shown for a subset of rows, as once, few, many or a class of expanded clone.

j_call: TRBJ2-1; clone_size: .; d_call: TRBD2; v_call: TRBV20-1; cdr3_nt: TGCAGTGCTAGTCAAAGGACTAGCTATGATGAGCAGTTCTTC; cdr3_aa: CSASQRTSYDEQFF
j_call: TRBJ1-1; clone_size: .; d_call: TRBD1; v_call: TRBV25-1; cdr3_nt: TGTGCCAGCAGTGAATACAGGACAGGGATAAACACTGAAGCTTTCTTT; cdr3_aa: CASSEYRTGINTEAFF
j_call: TRBJ1-5; clone_size: few; d_call: .; v_call: TRBV28; cdr3_nt: TGTGCCAGCAGTTTAGCCCTATTAACAGGGAGAGATCAGCCCCAGCATTTT; cdr3_aa: CASSLALLTGRDQPQHF
j_call: TRBJ1-1; clone_size: .; d_call: .; v_call: TRBV14; cdr3_nt: TGTGCCAGCAGCCAAGAAGAACGGTTTGAAGCTTTCTTT; cdr3_aa: CASSQEERFEAFF
j_call: TRBJ1-2; clone_size: .; d_call: .; v_call: TRBV6-5; cdr3_nt: TGTGCCAGCAGTTACGGCAGGGCTCAAGGGGGCTACACCTTC; cdr3_aa: CASSYGRAQGGYTF
j_call: TRBJ1-3; clone_size: .; d_call: .; v_call: TRBV5-5; cdr3_nt: TGTGCCAGCAGCCTACAGGGTACTCAAACCCCCTCTGGAAACACCATATATTTT; cdr3_aa: CASSLQGTQTPSGNTIYF
j_call: TRBJ1-3; clone_size: .; d_call: TRBD1; v_call: TRBV5-6; cdr3_nt: TGTGCCAGCAGCTTGACCGGACAGGAGACTGGAAACACCATATATTTT; cdr3_aa: CASSLTGQETGNTIYF
j_call: TRBJ1-5; clone_size: .; d_call: .; v_call: TRBV10-1; cdr3_nt: TGCGCCAGCAGTGAGTCAAATAATAGCAATCAGCCCCAGCATTTT; cdr3_aa: CASSESNNSNQPQHF
j_call: TRBJ2-7; clone_size: .; d_call: TRBD2; v_call: TRBV18; cdr3_nt: TGTGCCAGCTCTGAGACTAGCGGGAGAGAGCAGTACTTC; cdr3_aa: CASSETSGREQYF
j_call: TRBJ2-5; clone_size: once; d_call: TRBD1; v_call: TRBV7-3; cdr3_nt: TGTGCCAGCAGCCGGGGACAGTCGGAGACCCAGTACTTC; cdr3_aa: CASSRGQSETQYF
j_call: TRBJ2-7; clone_size: once; d_call: TRBD2; v_call: TRBV7-2; cdr3_nt: TGTGCCAGCAGCGCCGGACTAGCGGATTGGCACGAGCAGTACTTC; cdr3_aa: CASSAGLADWHEQYF
j_call: TRBJ1-3; clone_size: .; d_call: TRBD1; v_call: TRBV5-1; cdr3_nt: TGCGCCAGCAGCTTGGGACAGGGGAAGGGAAACACCATATATTTT; cdr3_aa: CASSLGQGKGNTIYF
j_call: TRBJ2-5; clone_size: .; d_call: .; v_call: TRBV5-1; cdr3_nt: TGCGCCAGCACCCTTGGTAAGGATAGCGGTCGGGAGACCCAGTACTTC; cdr3_aa: CASTLGKDSGRETQYF
j_call: TRBJ1-2; clone_size: .; d_call: TRBD1; v_call: TRBV28; cdr3_nt: TGTGCCAGCAGTTCCCCGACAGGGCGCAGAGGCTACACCTTC; cdr3_aa: CASSSPTGRRGYTF
j_call: TRBJ2-5; clone_size: .; d_call: TRBD2; v_call: TRBV5-3; cdr3_nt: TGTGCCAGAAGTCGTTGGACTAGCGGGATACAAGAGACCCAGTACTTC; cdr3_aa: CARSRWTSGIQETQYF
j_call: TRBJ2-1; clone_size: .; d_call: .; v_call: TRBV15; cdr3_nt: TGTGCCACCAGCCCCGACCCTCAGGGCTATGAGCAGTTCTTC; cdr3_aa: CATSPDPQGYEQFF
j_call: TRBJ2-1; clone_size: .; d_call: TRBD1; v_call: TRBV5-6; cdr3_nt: TGTGCCAGCAGCTTCGGGGACAGGGGGTTGGATGAGCAGTTCTTC; cdr3_aa: CASSFGDRGLDEQFF
j_call: TRBJ2-3; clone_size: .; d_call: TRBD2; v_call: TRBV3-1/TRBV3-2; cdr3_nt: TGTGCCAGCAGCCCGACTAGCGGGAGTGTAAATACGCAGTATTTT; cdr3_aa: CASSPTSGSVNTQYF
j_call: TRBJ1-1; clone_size: .; d_call: TRBD1; v_call: TRBV2; cdr3_nt: TGTGCCAGCACCGAGACAGGGGGCGAGGACACTGAAGCTTTCTTT; cdr3_aa: CASTETGGEDTEAFF
j_call: TRBJ2-3; clone_size: .; d_call: .; v_call: TRBV14; cdr3_nt: TGTGCCAGCAGCCAAGATGTTAACACAGATACGCAGTATTTT; cdr3_aa: CASSQDVNTDTQYF
j_call: TRBJ1-2; clone_size: .; d_call: .; v_call: TRBV7-2; cdr3_nt: TGTGCCAGCAGCCGGGACGGGGGAACTAACTATGGCTACACCTTC; cdr3_aa: CASSRDGGTNYGYTF
j_call: TRBJ2-3; clone_size: once; d_call: TRBD2; v_call: TRBV4-1; cdr3_nt: TGCGCCAGCAGAATTTCAGGCCTCCTAGCGGGAGGGCCGAGAGATACGCAGTATTTT; cdr3_aa: CASRISGLLAGGPRDTQYF
j_call: TRBJ2-1; clone_size: .; d_call: TRBD2; v_call: TRBV27; cdr3_nt: TGTGCCAGCAGAATGGGACTAGCGGGCCCCAATGAGCAGTTCTTC; cdr3_aa: CASRMGLAGPNEQFF
j_call: TRBJ1-1; clone_size: .; d_call: .; v_call: TRBV28; cdr3_nt: TGTGCCAGCAGTTTTGGGGGGTCCAAACCTGAAGCTTTCTTT; cdr3_aa: CASSFGGSKPEAFF
j_call: TRBJ2-7; clone_size: .; d_call: .; v_call: TRBV11-2; cdr3_nt: TGTGCCAGCAGTCGAGCAGGTGCAGTTCTCTACGAGCAGTACTTC; cdr3_aa: CASSRAGAVLYEQYF
j_call: TRBJ1-1; clone_size: once; d_call: .; v_call: TRBV21-1; cdr3_nt: TGTGCCAGCAGGGTCGAGGGATGCGTCACTGAAGCTTTCTTT; cdr3_aa: CASRVEGCVTEAFF
j_call: TRBJ2-3; clone_size: once; d_call: TRBD1; v_call: TRBV4-2; cdr3_nt: TGTGCCAGCAGCCAAGAGGACAGGGGAGGGACAGATACGCAGTATTTT; cdr3_aa: CASSQEDRGGTDTQYF
j_call: TRBJ1-2; clone_size: .; d_call: .; v_call: TRBV28; cdr3_nt: TGTGCCAGCAGTTTATTGGACAGCTCCTATGGCTACACCTTC; cdr3_aa: CASSLLDSSYGYTF
j_call: TRBJ2-5; clone_size: .; d_call: .; v_call: TRBV27; cdr3_nt: TGTGCCACCTCCCCGGGGTCCCCATACGGAGAGACCCAGTACTTC; cdr3_aa: CATSPGSPYGETQYF
j_call: TRBJ2-7; clone_size: .; d_call: .; v_call: TRBV28; cdr3_nt: TGTGCCAGCAGTTTCGGAACGGGGGAGCAGTACTTC; cdr3_aa: CASSFGTGEQYF
j_call: TRBJ1-4; clone_size: .; d_call: .; v_call: TRBV28; cdr3_nt: TGTGCCAGCAGTTTGGCAGGGGTGAGTGAAAAACTGTTTTTT; cdr3_aa: CASSLAGVSEKLFF
j_call: TRBJ2-7; clone_size: many; d_call: .; v_call: TRBV5-1; cdr3_nt: TGCGCCAGCAGCTTGGGAGTAGTAGCCTACGAGCAGTACTTC; cdr3_aa: CASSLGVVAYEQYF
j_call: TRBJ2-1; clone_size: .; d_call: TRBD2; v_call: TRBV28; cdr3_nt: TGTGCCAGCTTCACTAGCGGGAAGGGCAATGAGCAGTTCTTC; cdr3_aa: CASFTSGKGNEQFF
j_call: TRBJ1-5; clone_size: .; d_call: TRBD1; v_call: TRBV30; cdr3_nt: TGTGCCTGGAGTAAGGGGGAACAGGGGAGTCAGCCCCAGCATTTT; cdr3_aa: CAWSKGEQGSQPQHF
j_call: TRBJ2-2; clone_size: .; d_call: TRBD2; v_call: TRBV6-5; cdr3_nt: TGTGCCAGCTTCTCGTGGGGGACTATAACCGGGGAGCTGTTTTTT; cdr3_aa: CASFSWGTITGELFF
j_call: TRBJ1-4; clone_size: .; d_call: TRBD1; v_call: TRBV15; cdr3_nt: TGTGCCACCAGCAGAGATCCGACAGGGTTAGAAAAACTGTTTTTT; cdr3_aa: CATSRDPTGLEKLFF
j_call: TRBJ1-2; clone_size: .; d_call: .; v_call: TRBV3-1/TRBV3-2; cdr3_nt: TGTGCCAGCAGCCAATTCCCTCATGGCTACACCTTC; cdr3_aa: CASSQFPHGYTF
j_call: TRBJ2-1; clone_size: .; d_call: TRBD1; v_call: TRBV7-2; cdr3_nt: TGTGCCAGCAGTCTCCCAGGGGGTCAATACAATGAGCAGTTCTTC; cdr3_aa: CASSLPGGQYNEQFF
j_call: TRBJ2-6; clone_size: .; d_call: .; v_call: TRBV28; cdr3_nt: TGTGCCAGCAGTTTATACGGGGCTGGGGCCAACGTCCTGACTTTC; cdr3_aa: CASSLYGAGANVLTF
j_call: TRBJ2-3; clone_size: .; d_call: TRBD2; v_call: TRBV4-3; cdr3_nt: TGCGCCAGCAGCCAAGATGTAGCGGGAGGGCCGGGTACGCAGTATTTT; cdr3_aa: CASSQDVAGGPGTQYF
j_call: TRBJ1-5; clone_size: .; d_call: .; v_call: TRBV7-9; cdr3_nt: TGTGCCAGCAGCTTGACAGGCAGCAATCAGCCCCAGCATTTT; cdr3_aa: CASSLTGSNQPQHF
j_call: TRBJ2-1; clone_size: once; d_call: TRBD2; v_call: TRBV19; cdr3_nt: TGTGCCAGTAGTTCCCCCCGGGTTAGAGCGGGAGGGCCCACCTCATACAATGAGCAGTTCTTC; cdr3_aa: CASSSPRVRAGGPTSYNEQFF
j_call: TRBJ2-3; clone_size: .; d_call: .; v_call: TRBV19; cdr3_nt: TGTGCCAGTAGAAGGGGCAGCACAGATACGCAGTATTTT; cdr3_aa: CASRRGSTDTQYF
j_call: TRBJ2-1; clone_size: once; d_call: TRBD2; v_call: TRBV7-9; cdr3_nt: TGTGCCAGCAGCTTAATTCGGGAGGGCCTGTTCTTC; cdr3_aa: CASSLIREGLFF
j_call: TRBJ1-6; clone_size: .; d_call: .; v_call: TRBV18; cdr3_nt: TGTGCCAGCTCACCACTCAACAGGGCAGTGAGTTCACCCCTCCACTTT; cdr3_aa: CASSPLNRAVSSPLHF
j_call: TRBJ1-3; clone_size: .; d_call: .; v_call: TRBV28; cdr3_nt: TGTGCCAGCACCCTAGAGGGGGTGCGTTTCTCTGGAAACACCATATATTTT; cdr3_aa: CASTLEGVRFSGNTIYF
j_call: TRBJ1-1; clone_size: .; d_call: .; v_call: TRBV13; cdr3_nt: TGTGCCAGCAGCTTAGCGGTGGGGGGGAGGAACACTGAAGCTTTCTTT; cdr3_aa: CASSLAVGGRNTEAFF
j_call: TRBJ1-2; clone_size: .; d_call: TRBD1; v_call: TRBV7-8; cdr3_nt: TGTGCCAGCAGCCGTACCGGGACAGGGGGCAGAGGCTACACCTTC; cdr3_aa: CASSRTGTGGRGYTF
j_call: TRBJ2-2; clone_size: .; d_call: .; v_call: TRBV28; cdr3_nt: TGTGCCAGCAGTTTAGACAGGCGCAACACCGGGGAGCTGTTTTTT; cdr3_aa: CASSLDRRNTGELFF